Following are 8 T cell receptor beta chains from one sample sequenced in a study of response to subunit inactivated influenza vaccine. TCRdb re-called the RT-PCR reads with MiXCR, one entry per CDR3 protein. The data show some 200,000 distinct CDR3 sequences, with 12% seen just once and about 29% held by the top ten. This sample also belongs to another study, concerning T cells expressing NK-cell markers. This second report adds: TCR beta cDNA was generated via 5'RACE template switching incorporating UMIs.

The sequencing used CD8+ T cells sorted from PBMCs, collected 11 to 12 days after vaccination. The receptor set was obtained from a middle-aged man who received an inactivated influenza vaccine.

The sample holds a few counts of this clonotype. The CDR3: CASSYRSGNEQFF. CDR3 sequence (DNA): TGTGCCAGCAGCTACCGAAGTGGGAATGAGCAGTTCTTC. This chain uses TRBV5-8 with TRBJ2-1, with D uncertain. The germline V gene encodes CDR1 SGHTS and CDR2 YDEGEE. Trimming took 3 bases from V and 7 from J, leaving 11 bases between them. This CDR3 comprises 13 residues.

This clonotype occurred a few times. The chain combines TRBV15 with TRBJ2-3; TRBD1 is a possible D gene (5 bases). Germline values: CDR1 LNHNV, CDR2 YYDKDF (reference sequence). The CDR3 spans 16 residues. Trimming cost V 1 base and J 0 bases, with 11 bases left between them. The CDR3 sequence: CATSRASGYSTDTQYF. CDR3 nucleotides: TGTGCCACCAGCAGAGCCTCAGGGTACAGCACAGATACGCAGTATTTT.

This clonotype was detected a few times. The CDR3 DNA sequence: TGTGCCAGCAGGGTTCACCAGGGTGGCACTGAAGCTTTCTTT. This translates into CASRVHQGGTEAFF. The chain has TRBV7-9 and TRBJ1-1; TRBD1 might be the D (5 bases). V was clipped by 6 bases and J by 4 bases, with 15 bases between them. The CDR3 loop spans 14 amino acids. The V gene's germline CDR1 is SEHNR and CDR2 FQNEAQ (reference sequence).

Only a few counts were recorded for this clonotype. This rearrangement joins TRBV12-5 to TRBJ2-1; D remains unclear. The CDR3 has 16 amino acids. Germline values: CDR1 LGHNT, CDR2 FRNRAP. V gave up 1 base and J gave up 5 bases, with 15 bases separating them. The CDR3 nucleotides read TGTGCTAGTGGTTTGGAGTCAGCCCGCCTAGACAATGAGCAGTTCTTC. Protein sequence: CASGLESARLDNEQFF.

The chain carries TRBV14 and TRBJ2-3; D is perhaps TRBD1 or TRBD2 (5 bases each). CDR3 size: 16 residues. With 1 base removed from V and 2 bases from J, the gap between germline ends came to 13 bases. Germline V gives CDR1 SGHDN, CDR2 FVKESK. The CDR3 sequence is CASSQVGGGLTDTQYF. The CDR3 bases are TGTGCCAGCAGCCAAGTTGGTGGGGGTCTCACAGATACGCAGTATTTT. The whole variable domain, filled in from reference TRBV14 and TRBJ2-3, reads EAGVTQFPSHSVIEKGQTVTLRCDPISGHDNLYWYRRVMGKEIKFLLHFVKESKQDESGMPNNRFLAERTGGTYSTLKVQPAELEDSGVYFCASSQVGGGLTDTQYFGPGTRLTVL.

This clonotype was seen ten or more times. CDR3 DNA sequence: TGTGCCAGCAGCTTAGCTGGGGGGAACACTGAAGCTTTCTTT. Its translation is CASSLAGGNTEAFF. The gene calls are TRBV13 and TRBJ1-1, with D possibly TRBD1 on 5 matching bases. The V gene's germline CDR1 is PRHDT and CDR2 FYEKMQ (reference sequence). The length of the CDR3 is 14 residues. V lost 1 base and J lost 1, with 7 bases in between.

In this sample, this clonotype turned up a few times. The CDR3 is CASSYSGGAGVDTQYF. CDR3 DNA: TGTGCCAGCAGTTACTCGGGCGGAGCGGGAGTAGATACGCAGTATTTT. The rearrangement uses TRBV6-2 or TRBV6-3 and TRBJ2-3; 8 bases agree with TRBD2. The ends lost 0 bases at V and 5 bases at J; junction bases unmatched: 7. The CDR3 consists of 16 residues. Germline-derived CDR1 and CDR2 are MNHEY and SVGEGT.

This chain connects TRBV20-1 to TRBJ2-7, with D tentatively TRBD2 (6 bases). The CDR3 extends over 14 amino acids. With 5 bases removed from V and 6 bases from J, the gap between germline ends came to 20 bases. CDR1 and CDR2 (germline): DFQATT, SNEGSKA (reference sequence). CDR3: CSAQQLTSFGEQYF. The DNA for the CDR3 is TGCAGTGCTCAGCAGCTGACTAGTTTTGGCGAGCAGTACTTC.